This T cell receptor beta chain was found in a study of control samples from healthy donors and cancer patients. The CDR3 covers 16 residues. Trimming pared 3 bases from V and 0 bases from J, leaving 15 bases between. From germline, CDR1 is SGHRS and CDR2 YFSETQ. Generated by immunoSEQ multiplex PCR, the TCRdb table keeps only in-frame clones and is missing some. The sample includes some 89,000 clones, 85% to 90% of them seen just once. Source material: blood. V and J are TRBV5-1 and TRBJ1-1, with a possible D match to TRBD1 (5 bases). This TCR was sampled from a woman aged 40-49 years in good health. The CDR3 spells CASSYQGLNMNTEAFF. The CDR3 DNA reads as TGCGCCAGCAGCTACCAGGGTTTAAACATGAACACTGAAGCTTTCTTT.